The clone carrying this T cell receptor (beta chain) occurred a few times. Its specificity is not known. These data belong to a study of T-cell reconstitution after alpha-beta-depleted transplantation in children. Unique molecular identifiers featured in how the TCRbeta library was prepared. TCRdb called the PCR reads again in MiXCR, with one record for every CDR3 protein. Of a few hundred thousand distinct CDR3 sequences listed, 27% are singletons. This CDR3 contains 15 residues. Trimming took off 5 bases at V and 0 bases at J, with 14 bases between the two ends. Germline assignment: CDR1 PRHDT and CDR2 FYEKMQ (reference sequence). Study-wide results and limits: At around two months after transplant, the alpha-beta T cells were reportedly derived from several hundred expanded clones that came from non-depleted graft cells.

The chain links TRBV13 to TRBJ2-7; TRBD2 is a possible D gene (6 bases). The sequencing here drew on PBMCs, taken before TCRalphabeta/CD19-depleted stem cell transplant. This sequence originates from a boy under two years old with Wiskott-Aldrich syndrome, due to receive a stem cell transplant. As DNA, the CDR3 is TGTGCCAGCAGCCCTCTTAGCGGTCCCTCCTACGAGCAGTACTTC. This codes for CASSPLSGPSYEQYF.